This T cell receptor beta chain was profiled in a study of blood T cell repertoires in COVID-19. CDR1 is MDHEN and CDR2 is SYDVKM in the germline V gene. This CDR3 contains 19 residues. Germline trimming cut 4 bases from V and 8 bases from J; bases unmatched to any gene: 22. Some clones are missing from TCRdb's copy, which holds only in-frame ones; the method was immunoSEQ multiplex PCR. The sample yields about 400,000 clones, 88% seen once. Sequencing was done on a sample of PBMCs or T cells enriched from blood (not recorded which). The genes are TRBV28 and TRBJ1-2, with 10 bases identical to TRBD1. This TCR was sampled from a woman aged 40 to 50 with acute COVID-19. CDR3 bases: TGTGCCAGCAGTTGGGGTGACAGGGGGCGAGGTCCCGGGACAGGAGGCTACACCTTC. Translating gives CASSWGDRGRGPGTGGYTF.